These T cell receptor beta chains were read from a single sample in a study of blood T cell repertoires in COVID-19. The method was immunoSEQ multiplex PCR; TCRdb's version includes in-frame clones alone and lacks a portion of them. Of about 370,000 clones in the sample, about 90% are singletons; the top ten hold 1.7%. Sequenced input: PBMCs or T cells enriched from blood (not recorded which). The source is a woman younger than 45 who had recovered from COVID-19. Both conserved end residues are part of each CDR3. The D gene is left open where the match is weak.

v_call	d_call	cdr3_length	j_call	cdr3_aa	cdr3_nt
TRBV11-2	TRBD1	17	TRBJ1-3	CASSYLGEGADGNTIYF	TGTGCCAGCAGCTACCTGGGAGAGGGGGCGGATGGAAACACCATATATTTT
TRBV11-2	.	14	TRBJ2-7	CASSRTDKSYEQYF	TGTGCCAGCAGCCGGACAGATAAATCCTACGAGCAGTACTTC
TRBV29-1	TRBD2	15	TRBJ2-1	CSVEGLAGADNEQFF	TGCAGCGTTGAGGGACTAGCGGGAGCCGACAATGAGCAGTTCTTC
TRBV3-1/TRBV3-2	TRBD1	13	TRBJ2-1	CASSLRQGNEQFF	TGTGCCAGCAGCCTTAGACAGGGGAATGAGCAGTTCTTC
TRBV6-1	.	16	TRBJ1-2	CASSEESWGVALGYTF	TGTGCCAGCAGTGAAGAGTCTTGGGGGGTCGCCCTCGGCTACACCTTC
TRBV10-3	TRBD1	14	TRBJ1-2	CAISDGDRNYGYTF	TGTGCCATCAGTGACGGGGACAGAAACTATGGCTACACCTTC
TRBV19	.	15	TRBJ1-1	CASSVPGKGNTEAFF	TGTGCCAGTAGCGTACCAGGGAAAGGGAACACTGAAGCTTTCTTT
TRBV30	.	12	TRBJ1-1	CAWRHLNTEAFF	TGTGCCTGGAGACACCTTAACACTGAAGCTTTCTTT
TRBV9	TRBD1	18	TRBJ2-2	CASSVGVRGQGRTGELFF	TGTGCCAGCAGCGTAGGTGTTAGGGGACAGGGTAGAACCGGGGAGCTGTTTTTT
TRBV5-1	TRBD1	14	TRBJ1-2	CASSKTGANYGYTF	TGCGCCAGCAGCAAGACAGGGGCTAACTATGGCTACACCTTC
TRBV3-1/TRBV3-2	TRBD2	14	TRBJ2-7	CASSQAAQRGEQYF	TGTGCCAGCAGCCAAGCAGCCCAGCGGGGCGAGCAGTACTTC
TRBV2	.	12	TRBJ1-2	CASPRGVHGYTF	TGTGCCAGTCCTCGGGGGGTCCATGGCTACACCTTC
TRBV9	.	13	TRBJ1-1	CASSVGPGARAFF	TGTGCCAGCAGCGTAGGTCCAGGGGCGAGGGCTTTCTTT
TRBV4-2	.	12	TRBJ1-2	CASSQAWYGYTF	TGTGCCAGCAGCCAGGCCTGGTATGGCTACACCTTC